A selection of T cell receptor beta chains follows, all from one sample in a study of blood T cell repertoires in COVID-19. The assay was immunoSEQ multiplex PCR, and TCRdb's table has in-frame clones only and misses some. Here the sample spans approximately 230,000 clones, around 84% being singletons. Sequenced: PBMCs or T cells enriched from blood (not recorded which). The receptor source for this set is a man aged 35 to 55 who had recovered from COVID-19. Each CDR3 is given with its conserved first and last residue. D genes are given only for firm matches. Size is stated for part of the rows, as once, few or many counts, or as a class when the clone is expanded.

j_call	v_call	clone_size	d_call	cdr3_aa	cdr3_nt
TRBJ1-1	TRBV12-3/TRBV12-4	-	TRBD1	CASSRDTGAKAFF	TGTGCCAGCAGCCGAGATACAGGGGCCAAAGCTTTCTTT
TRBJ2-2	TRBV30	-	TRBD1	CAWSRDSWSGELFF	TGTGCCTGGAGTAGGGACAGCTGGTCCGGGGAGCTGTTTTTT
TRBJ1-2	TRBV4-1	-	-	CASSQVASGYGYTF	TGCGCCAGCAGCCAAGTCGCGTCCGGCTATGGCTACACCTTC
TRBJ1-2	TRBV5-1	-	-	CASSPDRPSNGYTF	TGCGCCAGCAGCCCTGACAGGCCAAGCAATGGCTACACCTTC
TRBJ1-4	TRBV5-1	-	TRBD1	CASSLGRRGTNEKLFF	TGCGCCAGCAGCTTGGGTCGCAGGGGGACTAATGAAAAACTGTTTTTT
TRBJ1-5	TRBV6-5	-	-	CASSLYRVPPQHF	TGTGCCAGCAGTTTATACAGGGTCCCGCCCCAGCATTTT
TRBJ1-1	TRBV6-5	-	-	CASSSSWRAEAFF	-
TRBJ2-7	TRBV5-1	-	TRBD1	CASSTNFGQVVYEQYF	TGCGCCAGCAGCACAAACTTCGGACAGGTAGTCTACGAGCAGTACTTC
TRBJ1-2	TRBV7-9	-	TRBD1	CASSFSAGGPGYTF	TGTGCCAGCAGCTTTTCGGCAGGGGGCCCTGGCTACACCTTC
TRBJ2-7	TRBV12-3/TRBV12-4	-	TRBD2	CASSPSGSNEQYF	TGTGCCAGCAGTCCTAGCGGGAGTAACGAGCAGTACTTC
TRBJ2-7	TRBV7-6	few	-	CASSLAATGGEQYF	TGTGCCAGCAGCTTAGCCGCGACAGGAGGCGAGCAGTACTTC
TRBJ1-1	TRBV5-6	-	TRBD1	CASSLEQGARNTEAFF	TGTGCCAGCAGCTTGGAACAGGGGGCGCGGAACACTGAAGCTTTCTTT
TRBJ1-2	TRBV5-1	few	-	CASSLTEANYGYTF	TGCGCCAGCAGCTTAACTGAAGCTAACTATGGCTACACCTTC
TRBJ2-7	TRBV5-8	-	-	CASSRGLASYEQYF	TGTGCCAGCAGCCGAGGACTGGCCTCCTACGAGCAGTACTTC
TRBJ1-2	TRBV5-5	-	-	CASSFENYGYTF	TGTGCCAGCAGCTTCGAGAACTATGGCTACACCTTC
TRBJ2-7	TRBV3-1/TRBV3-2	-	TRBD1	CASSQDPGGVYEQYF	TGTGCCAGCAGCCAAGACCCAGGGGGCGTTTACGAGCAGTACTTC
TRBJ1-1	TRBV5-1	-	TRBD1	CASSTGQGDTEAFF	TGCGCCAGCAGCACCGGACAGGGCGACACTGAAGCTTTCTTT
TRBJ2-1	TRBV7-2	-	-	CASSQRTTGGNEQFF	TGTGCCAGCAGCCAACGGACAACCGGGGGAAATGAGCAGTTCTTC
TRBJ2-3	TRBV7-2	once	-	CASSSGLSTDTQYF	TGTGCCAGCAGCTCCGGACTCAGCACAGATACGCAGTATTTT
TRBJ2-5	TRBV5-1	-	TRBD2	CASRRGGGEETQYF	TGCGCCAGCAGGCGGGGGGGCGGTGAGGAGACCCAGTACTTC
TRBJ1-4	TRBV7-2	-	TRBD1	CASSFLGQVNEKLFF	TGTGCCAGCAGCTTCCTAGGACAGGTTAATGAAAAACTGTTTTTT
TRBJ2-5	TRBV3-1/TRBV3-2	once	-	CASSQDSYLEAAPMETQYF	TGTGCCAGCAGCCAAGATAGTTATTTGGAGGCCGCCCCCATGGAGACCCAGTACTTC
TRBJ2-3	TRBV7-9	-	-	CASTRVGERDTQYF	TGTGCCAGCACCAGGGTCGGGGAGAGAGATACGCAGTATTTT
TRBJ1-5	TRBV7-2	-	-	CASSSRGLSNQPQHF	TGTGCCAGCAGTTCCAGAGGGCTTAGCAATCAGCCCCAGCATTTT
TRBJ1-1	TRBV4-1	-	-	CASSQAHRDAAFF	TGCGCCAGCAGCCAAGCCCACAGGGATGCGGCTTTCTTT
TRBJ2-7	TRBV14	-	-	CASSRKGGRIESSYEQYF	TGTGCCAGCAGCCGAAAAGGAGGACGGATCGAAAGCTCCTACGAGCAGTACTTC
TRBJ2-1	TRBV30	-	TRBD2	CAWSVTSGGGEQFF	TGTGCCTGGAGCGTTACTAGCGGGGGCGGGGAGCAGTTCTTC
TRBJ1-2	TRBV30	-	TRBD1	CAWSLSGQGDYGYTF	TGTGCCTGGAGTTTATCGGGACAGGGTGACTATGGCTACACCTTC
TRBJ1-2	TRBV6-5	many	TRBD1	CASSYQTGAEGYGYTF	TGTGCCAGCAGTTACCAGACAGGGGCGGAGGGCTATGGCTACACCTTC
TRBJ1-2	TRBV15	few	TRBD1	CATSRDIRGTGGYTF	TGTGCCACCAGCAGAGACATCAGGGGGACCGGTGGCTACACCTTC
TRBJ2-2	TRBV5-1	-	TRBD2	CASSYTGTSGSFTGELFF	TGCGCCAGCAGTTACACCGGGACTAGCGGGAGTTTTACCGGGGAGCTGTTTTTT
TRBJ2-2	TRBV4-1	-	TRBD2	CASSQGGDFGELFF	TGCGCCAGCAGCCAGGGGGGGGACTTCGGGGAGCTGTTTTTT
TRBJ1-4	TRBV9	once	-	CASSPTGGANEKLFF	TGTGCCAGCAGCCCCACGGGGGGCGCTAATGAAAAACTGTTTTTT
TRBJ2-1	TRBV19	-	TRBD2	CATLAGELNEQFF	TGTGCCACGCTAGCGGGGGAACTCAATGAGCAGTTCTTC
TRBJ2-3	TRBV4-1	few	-	CASSSYGQTSTDTQYF	TGCGCCAGCAGCAGCTATGGACAGACTAGCACAGATACGCAGTATTTT
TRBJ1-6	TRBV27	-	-	CASSLRLPTDNSPLHF	TGTGCCAGCAGTTTACGCTTGCCTACCGATAATTCACCCCTCCACTTT
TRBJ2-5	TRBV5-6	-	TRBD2	CASSPIAGGLLQETQYF	TGTGCCAGCAGCCCAATAGCGGGGGGGCTCTTACAAGAGACCCAGTACTTC
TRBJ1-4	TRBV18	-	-	CASSPNTEKLFF	TGTGCCAGCTCACCGAACACCGAAAAACTGTTTTTT
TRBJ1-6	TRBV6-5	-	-	CASSTSGHGGSPLHF	TGTGCCAGCAGTACGAGTGGACACGGGGGTTCACCCCTCCACTTT
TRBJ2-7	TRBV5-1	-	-	CASSLEQGYEQYF	TGCGCCAGCAGCTTGGAACAGGGCTACGAGCAGTACTTC
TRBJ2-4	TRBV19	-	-	CASSIYTGTNIQYF	TGTGCCAGTAGTATTTACACCGGGACTAACATTCAGTACTTC
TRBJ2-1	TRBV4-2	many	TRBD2	CASSQSGGYSSYNEQFF	TGTGCCAGCAGCCAATCGGGAGGTTATAGCTCCTACAATGAGCAGTTCTTC
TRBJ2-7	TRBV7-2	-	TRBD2	CASSLPSGSSEQYF	TGTGCCAGCAGCCTACCTAGCGGGAGTAGCGAGCAGTACTTC